Following are 21 T cell receptor beta chains from one sample sequenced in a study of blood T cell repertoires in COVID-19 (dated by TCRdb to about 2020). Library construction relied on the immunoSEQ multiplex PCR assay. Entries here come from immuneACCESS through TCRdb and include only in-frame sequences with V and J called. Some clones fail to appear in such tables; in the studies checked, an unresolved V gene covers under half of the shortfall, and the cause of the remainder is unknown. This sample comprises about 360,000 clones, approximately 77% of them detected only once. Clones ranked in the top ten supply 0.85% to 1.3% of the sample. The source material was peripheral blood. Receptors were obtained from a human donor with acute or convalescent COVID-19. The donor label of this sample is uncertain.

V and J are TRBV30 and TRBJ2-5, with 10 bases fitting TRBD1. Germline CDR1 is GTSNPN and CDR2 is SVGIG (reference sequence). The CDR3 is 15 residues long. V lost 0 bases to trimming and J lost 5 bases; unmatched junction nucleotides: 6. In nucleotides, the CDR3 is TGTGCCTGGAGTGTCGACAGGGGGCCCCGGGAGACCCAGTACTTC. This sequence encodes CAWSVDRGPRETQYF.

The genes are TRBV18 and TRBJ1-1, with D tentatively TRBD1 (6 bases). Trimming cost V 6 bases and J 0 bases, with 14 bases left between them. This CDR3 spans 15 amino acids. The germline CDR1 and CDR2 sequences are KGHSH and LQKENI. The CDR3: CASSRRTAMNTEAFF. The CDR3 bases are TGTGCCAGCTCTCGCCGGACAGCGATGAACACTGAAGCTTTCTTT.

V and J are TRBV5-1 and TRBJ2-1; TRBD1 aligns across 7 bases. The CDR3 consists of 17 residues. Germline assignment: CDR1 SGHRS and CDR2 YFSETQ. The V and J ends lost 1 base and 0 bases, in that order; junction bases with no gene match: 7. This CDR3 is CASSLYDGQVSYNEQFF. Here the CDR3 DNA reads TGCGCCAGCAGCTTGTACGACGGACAGGTCTCCTACAATGAGCAGTTCTTC.

The V call is TRBV7-9, the J call TRBJ1-3; D remains ambiguous. Looked up from germline, CDR1 is SEHNR and CDR2 is FQNEAQ (reference sequence). V lost 1 base, J lost 5 bases, and 9 bases lay in between. This CDR3 is 14 amino acids long. CDR3 DNA sequence: TGTGCCAGCAGCTTAGAACCAGGAAGAAACACCATATATTTT. Protein product: CASSLEPGRNTIYF.

This chain joins TRBV5-4 and TRBJ2-7; D unclear. The CDR3 sequence is 12 residues long. V lost 0 bases to trimming and J lost 5 bases, with 6 bases between them. Germline CDR1 is SGHNT and CDR2 is YYREEE (reference sequence). CDR3 coding DNA: TGTGCCAGCAGCTTGGGTACGGACGAGCAGTACTTC. This sequence encodes CASSLGTDEQYF.

V usage is TRBV7-9 and J usage is TRBJ1-2; D not certain. Between the trimmed V and J ends, which lost 10 bases and 1 base, there was a span of 19 bases. Germline V gives CDR1 SEHNR, CDR2 FQNEAQ (reference sequence). This CDR3 contains 15 residues. CDR3 sequence reads: CATPVDRGGNYGYTF. The CDR3 coding sequence is TGTGCCACCCCCGTGGATCGGGGAGGTAACTATGGCTACACCTTC. Filled out from reference TRBV7-9 and TRBJ1-2, the complete variable domain reads DTGVSQNPRHKITKRGQNVTFRCDPISEHNRLYWYRQTLGQGPEFLTYFQNEAQLEKSRLLSDRFSAERPKGSFSTLEIQRTEQGDSAMYLCATPVDRGGNYGYTFGSGTRLTVV.

The rearrangement links TRBV11-3 to TRBJ1-2; 8 nucleotides line up with TRBD1. After removal of 5 bases from V and 6 bases from J, the junction contained 8 bases not matched to a gene. This CDR3 has 14 amino acids. Germline-derived CDR1 and CDR2 are SGHNT and YENEEA. This chain's CDR3 is CASSPPRTGHGYTF. The DNA for the CDR3 is TGTGCCAGCAGCCCACCCCGGACAGGGCATGGCTACACCTTC.

In this sample, this clone turned up a few times. The CDR3 spells CASSEPDRVVSSPLHF. CDR3 sequence (DNA): TGCGCCAGCAGTGAGCCGGACAGGGTGGTGAGTTCACCCCTCCACTTT. This chain uses TRBV10-2 with TRBJ1-6; 8 nucleotides align to TRBD1. Germline V lookup: CDR1 WSHSY, CDR2 SAAADI. J was trimmed by 9 bases and V by 2 bases; bases with no gene match: 9. There are 16 residues in the CDR3.

This clone was seen ten or more times. This rearrangement joins TRBV6-5 to TRBJ1-2; 10 bases map to TRBD1. The CDR3 spans 15 residues. V was pared by 2 bases and J by 2 bases, with 2 bases of the junction left unmatched. Germline CDR1 reads MNHEY; CDR2 reads SVGAGI. The CDR3 nucleotides read TGTGCCAGCAGTTACAGGGGACAGGGGAACTATGGCTACACCTTC. This gives the protein CASSYRGQGNYGYTF.

This clone was seen a single time. The chain recombines TRBV30 with TRBJ2-7; 9 nucleotides line up with TRBD1. Losses at the gene ends were 3 bases for V and 1 base for J; bases not matched to a gene: 16. The CDR3 runs to 18 residues. The germline V gene encodes CDR1 GTSNPN and CDR2 SVGIG (reference sequence). CDR3 bases: TGTGCCTGGAGCCTCCTCAGGGGACAGGGTTTCCCTTCCTACGAGCAGTACTTC. Protein sequence: CAWSLLRGQGFPSYEQYF.

V usage is TRBV28 and J usage is TRBJ1-4; a possible D gene is TRBD1 (6 bases). This CDR3 contains 13 residues. Germline-derived CDR1 and CDR2 are MDHEN and SYDVKM. Trimming shortened V by 3 bases and J by 5 bases, and 7 bases separated the two germline ends. The CDR3 protein is CASSLGQNEKLFF. The CDR3 nucleotides read TGTGCCAGCAGTTTGGGACAAAATGAAAAACTGTTTTTT.

The V and J genes are TRBV19 and TRBJ1-5; 9 bases match TRBD1. V was pared by 5 bases and J by 6 bases, with 8 bases of the junction left unmatched. The CDR3 is 15 amino acids. Germline V gene sequence: CDR1 LNHDA, CDR2 SQIVND (reference sequence). Here the CDR3 reads CASSLRTGVFQPQHF. The CDR3 nucleotides read TGTGCCAGTAGTTTGCGGACAGGGGTCTTTCAGCCCCAGCATTTT.

The V gene is TRBV2, the J gene TRBJ1-3, with a weak D call TRBD1 (5 bases). Germline loops: CDR1 SNHLY, CDR2 FYNNEI. CDR3 length: 16 amino acids. The V end was cut by 3 bases, the J end by 0 bases, with 12 bases between. CDR3 residues: CASSDWGRSSGNTIYF. The CDR3 DNA reads TGTGCCAGCAGTGATTGGGGCCGGAGCTCTGGAAACACCATATATTTT. Drawing the rest from reference TRBV2 and TRBJ1-3, the complete variable domain is EPEVTQTPSHQVTQMGQEVILRCVPISNHLYFYWYRQILGQKVEFLVSFYNNEISEKSEIFDDQFSVERPDGSNFTLKIRSTKLEDSAMYFCASSDWGRSSGNTIYFGEGSWLTVV.

The chain uses TRBV3-1 (or the pseudogene TRBV3-2) and TRBJ2-3, with 8 bases matching TRBD1. Trimming at V came to 5 bases and at J to 6 bases, leaving 7 bases not matched to a gene. CDR1 LGHDT and CDR2 YNNKEL come from the germline V gene (reference sequence). The CDR3 loop spans 14 amino acids. The CDR3 nucleotides read TGTGCCAGCAGCTTGACAGGGGAGTCCGATACGCAGTATTTT. This codes for CASSLTGESDTQYF.

A few counts support this clone. The chain carries TRBV28 and TRBJ1-3; TRBD1 aligns across 9 bases. This CDR3 contains 15 residues. V lost 5 bases, J lost 1 base, and 3 bases stayed unmatched. Germline CDR1 MDHEN, CDR2 SYDVKM. The CDR3 DNA sequence: TGTGCCAGCAGTCGACAGGGGGGATCTGGAAACACCATATATTTT. Amino acids: CASSRQGGSGNTIYF.

In nucleotides, the CDR3 is TGTGCCAGCAGTGAAGCGCCAGGGGATAATTCACCCCTCCACTTT. This sequence encodes CASSEAPGDNSPLHF. This rearrangement joins TRBV6-1 to TRBJ1-6, with D perhaps matching TRBD1 (6 bases). Trimming cost V 0 bases and J 5 bases, with 8 bases left between them. CDR3 length: 15 residues. Per germline, CDR1 MNHNS and CDR2 SASEGT.

The gene calls are TRBV3-1 (or the pseudogene TRBV3-2) and TRBJ1-2; D might be TRBD1 (6 bases). Between the trimmed V and J ends, which lost 0 bases and 7 bases, there was a span of 15 bases. This CDR3 contains 15 residues. Germline CDR1 is LGHDT and CDR2 is YNNKEL (reference sequence). The CDR3 spells CASSQENRASGGYTF. The CDR3 DNA sequence: TGTGCCAGCAGCCAAGAAAACAGGGCTTCGGGTGGCTACACCTTC.

This clone has a single count. The same CDR3 arises from other DNA sequences in this sample as well. J is TRBJ1-2 and V is TRBV5-4; tentatively, D is TRBD1 (5 bases). This CDR3 comprises 15 residues. Looked up from germline, CDR1 is SGHNT and CDR2 is YYREEE (reference sequence). The V end was cut by 0 bases, the J end by 0 bases, with 9 bases between. DNA for the CDR3: TGTGCCAGCAGCTTGGGGGGGGGAGCTAACTATGGCTACACCTTC. Amino acids: CASSLGGGANYGYTF.

This sequence joins TRBV18 and TRBJ2-1; TRBD2 might be the D (5 bases). This CDR3 has 15 residues. V was clipped by 3 bases and J by 3 bases, with 12 bases between them. Per germline, CDR1 KGHSH and CDR2 LQKENI. The CDR3 sequence is CASSPGVTLYNEQFF. The CDR3 nucleotides are TGTGCCAGCTCACCGGGAGTGACCCTCTACAATGAGCAGTTCTTC. Full variable domain (missing parts from reference TRBV18 and TRBJ2-1): NAGVMQNPRHLVRRRGQEARLRCSPMKGHSHVYWYRQLPEEGLKFMVYLQKENIIDESGMPKERFSAEFPKEGPSILRIQQVVRGDSAAYFCASSPGVTLYNEQFFGPGTRLTVL.

The gene calls are TRBV27 and TRBJ1-4, with 9 bases identical to TRBD1. Trimming cost V 2 bases and J 6 bases; bases outside gene matches: 4. The CDR3 extends over 15 amino acids. Germline-derived CDR1 and CDR2 are MNHEY and SMNVEV (reference sequence). In nucleotides, the CDR3 is TGTGCCAGCAGTTTAGCGACAGGGGGGGATGAAAAACTGTTTTTT. Protein sequence: CASSLATGGDEKLFF.

For this clone: This sample includes further DNA sequences coding for the same CDR3. CDR3 sequence: CASSYPGSPLHF. For the CDR3, the DNA is TGTGCCAGCAGTTACCCGGGGTCACCCCTCCACTTT. This rearrangement joins TRBV6-5 to TRBJ1-6, with D hard to call. The CDR3 length is 12 residues. CDR1 is MNHEY and CDR2 is SVGAGI in the germline V gene. V lost 2 bases to trimming and J lost 10 bases, with 6 bases between them.